These 21 T cell receptor beta chains originate from one sample sequenced in a study of CD8 T cells in ankylosing spondylitis. Study findings and constraints: Ankylosing spondylitis blood appeared to carry a characteristic TCR beta motif of roughly eight highly homologous variants.

TCRdb independently ran MiXCR on the 5' RACE reads; one entry per CDR3 protein. The sample contains some 840,000 distinct CDR3 sequences, 12% of which appear only once. For these TCRs, the target antigens are not known. Sequences were obtained from blood, either unsorted or a sorted T cell fraction (not recorded which). All receptors derive from a male donor with ankylosing spondylitis.

The chain couples TRBV7-3 to TRBJ2-3, with D perhaps TRBD2 (6 bases). Germline V gene sequence: CDR1 SGHTA, CDR2 FQGTGA. Trimming stripped 5 bases from V and 1 base from J, with 13 bases between. This CDR3 spans 15 amino acids. CDR3 DNA sequence: TGTGCCAGCAGCCCCCAGACTAGTGGCACAGATACGCAGTATTTT. Translation gives CASSPQTSGTDTQYF. Together with reference TRBV7-3 and TRBJ2-3, the CDR3 gives the full variable domain: GAGVSQTPSNKVTEKGKYVELRCDPISGHTALYWYRQSLGQGPEFLIYFQGTGAADDSGLPNDRFFAVRPEGSVSTLKIQRTERGDSAVYLCASSPQTSGTDTQYFGPGTRLTVL.

There are a few counts of this clonotype. The V gene is TRBV20-1, the J gene TRBJ2-1; 8 positions match TRBD2. Trimming at V came to 1 base and at J to 2 bases, leaving 7 bases not matched to a gene. This CDR3 spans 16 amino acids. Per germline, CDR1 DFQATT and CDR2 SNEGSKA (reference sequence). The CDR3 spells CSARGSTGGTYNEQFF. In DNA form, the CDR3 reads TGCAGTGCTAGAGGTAGTACGGGGGGGACCTACAATGAGCAGTTCTTC.

Only a few counts were recorded for this clonotype. V gene TRBV20-1 combines with J gene TRBJ1-1, with TRBD1 matching 8 bases. The junction had 20 bases not matched to a gene; V was cut back by 1 base and J by 4 bases. Per germline, CDR1 DFQATT and CDR2 SNEGSKA (reference sequence). This CDR3 contains 19 residues. The CDR3: CSARGPPERTGYWFTEAFF. DNA for the CDR3: TGCAGTGCTAGAGGTCCCCCGGAACGGACAGGGTATTGGTTCACTGAAGCTTTCTTT.

Only a few counts were recorded for this clonotype. V and J are TRBV20-1 and TRBJ2-5, with 12 bases identical to TRBD2. V was pared by 7 bases and J by 4 bases, with 19 bases of the junction left unmatched. Germline V lookup: CDR1 DFQATT, CDR2 SNEGSKA (reference sequence). This CDR3 spans 18 amino acids. This CDR3 reads CSVIALQRLAGAGETQYF. The DNA of the CDR3 is TGCAGTGTTATAGCACTCCAGAGACTAGCGGGAGCCGGAGAGACCCAGTACTTC.

The V gene is TRBV7-2, the J gene TRBJ2-7; 13 nucleotides line up with TRBD2. Germline V gene sequence: CDR1 SGHTA, CDR2 FQGNSA. This CDR3 is 16 amino acids long. The ends lost 6 bases at V and 6 bases at J; junction bases unmatched: 11. The CDR3 reads CASSQLPGTSGVEQYF. CDR3 coding DNA: TGTGCCAGCAGTCAATTGCCGGGGACTAGCGGGGTCGAGCAGTACTTC.

This clonotype has a handful of counts. V usage is TRBV4-2 and J usage is TRBJ1-2; no firm D call. Trimming pared 0 bases from V and 8 bases from J, leaving 19 bases between. The CDR3 contains 16 residues. The germline gives CDR1 LGHNA, CDR2 YNFKEQ. The CDR3 reads CASSQDLIAEREGYTF. The CDR3 DNA reads as TGTGCCAGCAGCCAAGATTTAATTGCTGAGAGGGAAGGCTACACCTTC.

In this sample, this clonotype turned up a few times. V gene TRBV2 combines with J gene TRBJ1-6; no clear D. This CDR3 contains 12 residues. Germline values: CDR1 SNHLY, CDR2 FYNNEI. Trimming took 8 bases from V and 8 from J, leaving 10 bases between them. CDR3 residues: CASGVGDSPLHF. CDR3 DNA: TGTGCCAGCGGGGTTGGGGATTCACCCCTCCACTTT.

The chain couples TRBV12-3 or TRBV12-4 to TRBJ1-3; D ambiguous. Trimming took 5 bases from V and 8 from J, leaving 13 bases between them. The CDR3 has 13 amino acids. The CDR3 bases are TGTGCCAGCAGTCTCCGGACTGGGGACACCATATATTTT. Translated: CASSLRTGDTIYF.

This clonotype has ten or more counts. The CDR3 nucleotides read TGTGCCATCAGTGAGTTTAGCGGGAGGGGATACAATGAGCAGTTCTTC. Encoded protein: CAISEFSGRGYNEQFF. The chain links TRBV10-3 to TRBJ2-1, with TRBD2 matching 11 bases. Looked up from germline, CDR1 is ENHRY and CDR2 is SYGVKD. Trimming removed 1 base from V and 4 bases from J; junction bases left unmatched: 3. The CDR3 loop spans 16 amino acids.

This clonotype showed up many times. The V and J genes are TRBV7-2 and TRBJ1-1, with D possibly being TRBD1 (6 bases). Germline values: CDR1 SGHTA, CDR2 FQGNSA. The CDR3 contains 15 residues. V was cut by 5 bases and J by 0 bases, with 13 bases left in between. The CDR3 sequence: CASSRKGQLNTEAFF. In nucleotides, the CDR3 is TGTGCCAGCAGCCGAAAAGGACAGCTGAACACTGAAGCTTTCTTT.

This clonotype was seen only a few times. V usage is TRBV29-1 and J usage is TRBJ2-5, with D unresolved. Trimming stripped 1 base from V and 5 bases from J, with 11 bases between. Germline V lookup: CDR1 SQVTM, CDR2 ANQGSEA. This CDR3 spans 13 amino acids. The CDR3 DNA follows: TGCAGCGTTGAAGGTCCCAGCAGGGAGACCCAGTACTTC. It codes for CSVEGPSRETQYF.

J is TRBJ2-7 and V is TRBV30; the match to TRBD1 covers 8 bases. CDR1 is GTSNPN and CDR2 is SVGIG in the germline V gene (reference sequence). Trimming removed 5 bases from V and 3 bases from J; junction bases left unmatched: 9. The CDR3 is 14 residues long. CDR3 amino acids: CAWSSGTGNYEQYF. The CDR3 DNA is TGTGCCTGGTCATCCGGGACAGGCAACTACGAGCAGTACTTC.

This clonotype has just a few counts. The CDR3 bases are TGTGCCAGCAGGGGACATGGACACAATGAGCAGTTCTTC. This codes for CASRGHGHNEQFF. The gene calls are TRBV6-1 and TRBJ2-1; D perhaps matches TRBD1 (6 bases). V lost 6 bases and J lost 5, with 11 bases in between. There are 13 residues in the CDR3. Germline CDR1 and CDR2: MNHNS and SASEGT.

This clonotype has just a few counts. The chain is built from TRBV11-2 and TRBJ1-3; no reliable D call. The germline V gene has CDR1 SGHAT and CDR2 FQNNGV. The germline V and J ends were trimmed by 6 bases and 2 bases, with 14 bases remaining between them. The CDR3 spans 15 residues. The CDR3 DNA follows: TGTGCCAGCAGTACCTTTGGGGTTGCTGGAAACACCATATATTTT. Translating it yields CASSTFGVAGNTIYF.

In this sample, this clonotype turned up a few times. The chain links TRBV6-2 or TRBV6-3 to TRBJ2-7; D call uncertain. Trimming cost V 5 bases and J 1 base, with 12 bases left between them. The CDR3 loop spans 14 amino acids. Germline V gives CDR1 MNHEY, CDR2 SVGEGT. DNA of the CDR3: TGTGCCAGCAGTCCCACTTTGACATCCTACGAGCAGTACTTC. This gives the protein CASSPTLTSYEQYF.

This clonotype was seen ten or more times. The genes are TRBV10-3 and TRBJ2-3; D possibly corresponds to TRBD2 (5 bases). Germline V gene lookup returns CDR1 ENHRY and CDR2 SYGVKD. Between the trimmed V and J ends, which lost 6 bases and 1 base, there was a span of 11 bases. CDR3 length equals 14 residues. The chain's CDR3 is CAIRGYGGTDTQYF. The CDR3 coding sequence is TGTGCCATCAGGGGCTACGGGGGCACAGATACGCAGTATTTT.

The table lists this clonotype with many counts. V gene TRBV6-1 combines with J gene TRBJ2-7; 11 positions match TRBD2. The CDR3 is made up of 14 amino acids. From germline, CDR1 is MNHNS and CDR2 SASEGT. Trimming at V came to 7 bases and at J to 2 bases, leaving 4 bases not matched to a gene. Here the CDR3 DNA reads TGTGCCAGCACCCGACTAGCGGGACCCTACGAGCAGTACTTC. It codes for CASTRLAGPYEQYF.

This chain links TRBV12-3 or TRBV12-4 with TRBJ1-5, with 7 bases aligning to TRBD1. The CDR3 length is 14 residues. J was trimmed by 6 bases and V by 6 bases; bases with no gene match: 8. As DNA, the CDR3 is TGTGCCAGCAGACTGAGCAGGGGGAGTCAGCCCCAGCATTTT. It encodes CASRLSRGSQPQHF.

V usage is TRBV20-1 and J usage is TRBJ2-7; D perhaps matches TRBD1 (6 bases). The CDR3 loop spans 12 amino acids. V was shortened by 6 bases and J by 5 bases, with 14 bases between the two germline ends. Looked up from germline, CDR1 is DFQATT and CDR2 is SNEGSKA (reference sequence). Here the CDR3 DNA reads TGCAGTGCCCCGACAGGTCTCAACGAGCAGTACTTC. The encoded protein is CSAPTGLNEQYF.

This clonotype was seen ten or more times. The V gene is TRBV6-5, the J gene TRBJ1-2; D call uncertain. This CDR3 is built from 15 residues. In germline, CDR1 is MNHEY, CDR2 SVGAGI. Trimming left V 0 bases short and J 1 base short, with 9 bases between. CDR3: CASSYSGGYNYGYTF. The DNA of the CDR3 is TGTGCCAGCAGTTACTCAGGAGGGTATAACTATGGCTACACCTTC.

This clonotype was picked up a small number of times. The chain couples TRBV20-1 to TRBJ1-5; 11 nucleotides match TRBD1. Germline CDR1 reads DFQATT; CDR2 reads SNEGSKA (reference sequence). V lost 4 bases to trimming and J lost 6 bases; unmatched junction nucleotides: 8. The CDR3 totals 15 residues. Here the CDR3 DNA reads TGCAGTGCTACCGCAGGACAGGGGGCAGGTCAGCCCCAGCATTTT. This sequence encodes CSATAGQGAGQPQHF.